This T cell receptor (beta chain) derives from a study of blood T cell repertoires in COVID-19. For the study at large: The origin of the acute and convalescent COVID-19 samples was the United States, Italy and Spain. Sample material is recorded as cDNA or gDNA derived from T cells, B-cell-depleted T cells, or PBMCs.

Between the trimmed V and J ends, which lost 3 bases and 5 bases, there was a span of 8 bases. Looked up from germline, CDR1 is MNHEY and CDR2 is SMNVEV (reference sequence). CDR3 length: 13 amino acids. This clone occurred a few times. Study processing details: Scientists estimated how many nucleated cells there were by amplifying reference gene primers. The table came from immunoSEQ multiplex PCR; TCRdb's copy has only in-frame clones and leaves some out. Clone size and the V and J calls come from that table; the DNA yielded D and trimming. Counted here are roughly 90,000 clones, approximately 80% occurring once; the ten biggest clones make up approximately 34%.

The source of this sequence is a woman at least 80 years old with active or convalescent COVID-19. The V call is TRBV27, the J call TRBJ1-5; D is unclear. Sequenced: peripheral blood. The CDR3: CASSLSGYQPQHF. The CDR3 DNA sequence: TGTGCCAGCAGTTTGTCAGGATATCAGCCCCAGCATTTT.